Each of the 18 T cell receptor beta chains below was sequenced from the same sample in a study of cytomegalovirus exposure and HLA in healthy donors. This PCR relied on a set of 60 Vbeta primers and 13 Jbeta primers. This table comes from immunoSEQ multiplex PCR, and its TCRdb copy is limited to in-frame clones, with some not included. The profile shows under 150,000 clones, 81% of them singletons. The sequencing input was PBMCs. The source of these receptors is a man aged 18 to 35 in good health and CMV-seronegative.

The rearrangement links TRBV6-5 to TRBJ1-2; TRBD1 matches 7 bases. Germline assignment: CDR1 MNHEY and CDR2 SVGAGI. The CDR3 is 13 residues long. The junction had 6 bases not matched to a gene; V was cut back by 4 bases and J by 7 bases. DNA for the CDR3: TGTGCCAGCAGTTTCACAGGGGAGAGTGGCTACACCTTC. This gives the protein CASSFTGESGYTF.

J is TRBJ1-1 and V is TRBV29-1; 11 bases are a match to TRBD1. The CDR3 is 14 amino acids. Germline-derived CDR1 and CDR2 are SQVTM and ANQGSEA. With 1 base clipped from V and 5 bases from J, the junction kept 3 bases outside the gene matches. The CDR3 DNA reads as TGCAGCGTTGAAGTGGGACAGGGGGGAACTGAAGCTTTCTTT. It codes for CSVEVGQGGTEAFF.

The chain joins TRBV30 to TRBJ1-2; 9 bases map to TRBD1. Germline CDR1 GTSNPN, CDR2 SVGIG (reference sequence). This CDR3 is 13 amino acids long. The V and J ends lost 3 bases and 6 bases, in that order; junction bases with no gene match: 5. The CDR3 nucleotides are TGTGCCTGGAGAACAGGGGGCGCAGATGGCTACACCTTC. Translation gives CAWRTGGADGYTF.

The chain has TRBV7-9 and TRBJ1-1; 8 bases are a match to TRBD1. Looked up from germline, CDR1 is SEHNR and CDR2 is FQNEAQ (reference sequence). The CDR3 runs to 13 residues. V gave up 5 bases and J gave up 4 bases; unmatched junction bases: 3. The CDR3 sequence: CASSVDRGTEAFF. The CDR3 coding sequence is TGTGCCAGCAGCGTCGACAGGGGCACTGAAGCTTTCTTT.

This rearrangement joins TRBV2 to TRBJ2-5; D is perhaps TRBD2 (5 bases). Germline V gene lookup returns CDR1 SNHLY and CDR2 FYNNEI. The CDR3 has 14 residues. V shed 5 bases and J shed 7 bases, with 17 bases lying between them. The CDR3 DNA reads as TGTGCCAGCAGTTATCCAGACGCTGGGAGGACCCAGTACTTC. This sequence encodes CASSYPDAGRTQYF.

V gene TRBV6-1 combines with J gene TRBJ2-7; 8 bases agree with TRBD1. Germline CDR1 and CDR2: MNHNS and SASEGT. The CDR3 consists of 14 residues. Unmatched junction bases numbered 11, after V lost 7 bases and J lost 6 bases. CDR3 amino acids: CASNRAGGNGEQYF. The CDR3, as DNA: TGTGCCAGCAATAGGGCAGGGGGCAATGGCGAGCAGTACTTC.

This sequence joins TRBV19 and TRBJ1-5; 7 bases are a match to TRBD1. Germline assignment: CDR1 LNHDA and CDR2 SQIVND (reference sequence). After removal of 8 bases from V and 7 bases from J, the junction contained 14 bases not matched to a gene. CDR3 size: 15 residues. CDR3 nucleotide sequence: TGTGCCAGTCTCGGGGGCGAGGGGGCAGGACAGCCCCAGCATTTT. Protein sequence: CASLGGEGAGQPQHF.

The chain combines TRBV4-1 with TRBJ1-4; tentatively, D is TRBD1 (5 bases). CDR3 size: 14 residues. Looked up from germline, CDR1 is MGHRA and CDR2 is YSYEKL. V gave up 3 bases and J gave up 4 bases, with 9 bases separating them. The chain's CDR3 is CASSQTDFNEKLFF. CDR3 DNA: TGCGCCAGCAGCCAGACAGATTTTAATGAAAAACTGTTTTTT.

This chain connects TRBV10-3 to TRBJ2-2; a possible D gene is TRBD2 (6 bases). The CDR3 consists of 16 residues. Germline V CDR1 and CDR2: ENHRY, SYGVKD. Between the trimmed V and J ends, which lost 7 bases and 2 bases, there was a span of 17 bases. CDR3 DNA: TGTGCCATCATGCCTCACTCCGGGAGAAACACCGGGGAGCTGTTTTTT. This gives the protein CAIMPHSGRNTGELFF.

The genes are TRBV7-9 and TRBJ1-1; D ambiguous. The V end was cut by 1 base, the J end by 0 bases, with 9 bases between. Looked up from germline, CDR1 is SEHNR and CDR2 is FQNEAQ (reference sequence). The CDR3 loop spans 15 amino acids. CDR3 in DNA: TGTGCCAGCAGCTTAGTGGGGAGCATGAACACTGAAGCTTTCTTT. Translated: CASSLVGSMNTEAFF.

The chain joins TRBV19 to TRBJ2-2, with 10 bases lining up with TRBD1. V gave up 10 bases and J gave up 5 bases; unmatched junction bases: 7. The CDR3 contains 14 residues. Germline V gives CDR1 LNHDA, CDR2 SQIVND (reference sequence). This CDR3 is CAIRQGARTGELFF. In DNA form, the CDR3 reads TGTGCCATTCGACAGGGGGCGCGGACCGGGGAGCTGTTTTTT.

This chain joins TRBV5-4 and TRBJ2-5; 12 bases align to TRBD1. The CDR3 sequence is 15 residues long. The germline CDR1 and CDR2 sequences are SGHNT and YYREEE (reference sequence). V was clipped by 0 bases and J by 5 bases; unmatched bases: 2. The chain's CDR3 is CASSLGDRGRETQYF. The CDR3 bases are TGTGCCAGCAGCTTGGGGGACAGGGGGCGCGAGACCCAGTACTTC.

J is TRBJ1-4 and V is TRBV27, with TRBD1 as a possible D gene (5 bases). The germline V gene has CDR1 MNHEY and CDR2 SMNVEV (reference sequence). CDR3 size: 17 residues. The ends were cut back, 2 bases at V and 7 bases at J, with 20 bases in the middle. CDR3 region: CASSLASRGNLVEKLFF. The CDR3 DNA is TGTGCCAGCAGTTTAGCTTCAAGGGGCAATTTGGTTGAAAAACTGTTTTTT.

The rearrangement joins TRBV5-4 to TRBJ1-5; 9 bases fit TRBD1. The CDR3 contains 14 residues. Germline-derived CDR1 and CDR2 are SGHNT and YYREEE (reference sequence). J was trimmed by 8 bases and V by 3 bases; bases with no gene match: 6. The CDR3 bases are TGTGCCAGCAGCTCACAGGGGGCTCAGGAGCCCCAGCATTTT. This encodes CASSSQGAQEPQHF.

This clone showed up just a few times. The chain recombines TRBV9 with TRBJ1-2; 8 bases match TRBD1. CDR1 and CDR2 from the germline V gene are SGDLS and YYNGEE. V trimming: 5 bases; J trimming: 3 bases; junction bases outside the gene matches: 9. This CDR3 has 15 residues. This chain's CDR3 is CASRAGQGVDYGYTF. The CDR3 bases are TGTGCCAGCAGAGCTGGACAGGGTGTGGACTATGGCTACACCTTC.

The gene calls are TRBV19 and TRBJ1-1; 7 positions agree with TRBD1. The germline CDR1 and CDR2 sequences are LNHDA and SQIVND (reference sequence). CDR3 size: 14 residues. The trim removed 4 bases at V and 1 base at J, leaving 3 bases unmatched. CDR3 bases: TGTGCCAGTAGTACCCGGACAGGGAACACTGAAGCTTTCTTT. It is translated as CASSTRTGNTEAFF. Together with reference TRBV19 and TRBJ1-1, the CDR3 gives the full variable domain: DGGITQSPKYLFRKEGQNVTLSCEQNLNHDAMYWYRQDPGQGLRLIYYSQIVNDFQKGDIAEGYSVSREKKESFPLTVTSAQKNPTAFYLCASSTRTGNTEAFFGQGTRLTVV.

The J gene is TRBJ1-1, the V gene TRBV7-9; D call uncertain. The CDR3 has 13 residues. V shed 11 bases and J shed 1 base, with 14 bases lying between them. In germline, CDR1 is SEHNR, CDR2 FQNEAQ (reference sequence). This CDR3 reads CAPNSFRNTEAFF. The CDR3 DNA is TGTGCCCCCAACTCTTTCCGGAACACTGAAGCTTTCTTT.

The genes are TRBV11-2 and TRBJ1-2, with TRBD1 as a possible D gene (6 bases). The CDR3 is 14 amino acids. Trimming took 5 bases from V and 5 from J, leaving 15 bases between them. Germline-derived CDR1 and CDR2 are SGHAT and FQNNGV. The CDR3 here is CASSTRGGAYGYTF. DNA for the CDR3: TGTGCCAGCAGCACCCGAGGGGGGGCTTATGGCTACACCTTC.